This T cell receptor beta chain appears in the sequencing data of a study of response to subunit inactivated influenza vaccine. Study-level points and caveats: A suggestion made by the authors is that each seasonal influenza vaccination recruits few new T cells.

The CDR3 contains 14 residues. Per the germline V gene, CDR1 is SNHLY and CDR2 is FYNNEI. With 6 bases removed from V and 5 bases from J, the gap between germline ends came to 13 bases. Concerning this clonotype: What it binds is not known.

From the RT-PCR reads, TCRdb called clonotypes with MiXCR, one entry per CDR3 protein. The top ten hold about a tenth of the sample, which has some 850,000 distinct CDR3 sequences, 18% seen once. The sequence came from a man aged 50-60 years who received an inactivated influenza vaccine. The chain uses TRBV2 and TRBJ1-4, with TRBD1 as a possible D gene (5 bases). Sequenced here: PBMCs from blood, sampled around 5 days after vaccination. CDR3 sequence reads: CASRVQVTNEKLFF. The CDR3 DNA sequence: TGTGCCAGCAGGGTACAGGTTACGAATGAAAAACTGTTTTTT. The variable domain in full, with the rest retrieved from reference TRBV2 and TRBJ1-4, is EPEVTQTPSHQVTQMGQEVILRCVPISNHLYFYWYRQILGQKVEFLVSFYNNEISEKSEIFDDQFSVERPDGSNFTLKIRSTKLEDSAMYFCASRVQVTNEKLFFGSGTQLSVL.